This T cell receptor (beta chain) originates from a study of shared clonotypes between healthy human individuals. On the study more broadly: There were three CD4 naive, three CD4 memory, two CD8 naive and one CD8 memory plates per donor. Study-wide findings and caveats: With a handful of donors compared, around 5% of naive CD4 clonotypes were shared.

Worth noting for this clone: Its antigen remains unknown.

CDR3 length equals 16 residues. Trimming left V 4 bases short and J 4 bases short, with 14 bases between. The germline V gene encodes CDR1 SGHVS and CDR2 FNYEAQ. Sequencing used immunoSEQ multiplex PCR; TCRdb keeps in-frame clones, though not all of them. This sample has a few million clones, with just over 90% found just once. What was sequenced was naive CD4+ T cells sorted from blood. Subset defined: CD45RA+ positively selected. The TCR was taken from a man in his late teens or twenties in good health. J is TRBJ1-6 and V is TRBV7-6, with D hard to call. The CDR3 is CASSSVLKEYNSPLHF. In DNA form, the CDR3 reads TGTGCCAGCAGCTCGGTCCTCAAGGAGTATAATTCACCCCTCCACTTT.